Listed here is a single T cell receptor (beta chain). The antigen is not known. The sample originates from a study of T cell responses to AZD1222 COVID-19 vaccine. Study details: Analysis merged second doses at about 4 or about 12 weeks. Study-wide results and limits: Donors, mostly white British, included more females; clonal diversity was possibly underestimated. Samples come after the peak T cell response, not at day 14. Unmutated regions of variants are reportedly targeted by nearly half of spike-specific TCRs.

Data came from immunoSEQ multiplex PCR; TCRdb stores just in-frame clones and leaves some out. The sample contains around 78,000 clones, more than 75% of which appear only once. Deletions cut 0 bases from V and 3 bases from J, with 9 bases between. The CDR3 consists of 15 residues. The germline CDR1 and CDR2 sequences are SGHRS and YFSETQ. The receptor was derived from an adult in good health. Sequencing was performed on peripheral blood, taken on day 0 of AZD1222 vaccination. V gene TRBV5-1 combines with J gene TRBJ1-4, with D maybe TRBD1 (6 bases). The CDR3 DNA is TGCGCCAGCAGCTTGGCAAGGGGGTCTAATGAAAAACTGTTTTTT. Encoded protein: CASSLARGSNEKLFF. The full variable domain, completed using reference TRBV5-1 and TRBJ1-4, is KAGVTQTPRYLIKTRGQQVTLSCSPISGHRSVSWYQQTPGQGLQFLFEYFSETQRNKGNFPGRFSGRQFSNSRSEMNVSTLELGDSALYLCASSLARGSNEKLFFGSGTQLSVL.